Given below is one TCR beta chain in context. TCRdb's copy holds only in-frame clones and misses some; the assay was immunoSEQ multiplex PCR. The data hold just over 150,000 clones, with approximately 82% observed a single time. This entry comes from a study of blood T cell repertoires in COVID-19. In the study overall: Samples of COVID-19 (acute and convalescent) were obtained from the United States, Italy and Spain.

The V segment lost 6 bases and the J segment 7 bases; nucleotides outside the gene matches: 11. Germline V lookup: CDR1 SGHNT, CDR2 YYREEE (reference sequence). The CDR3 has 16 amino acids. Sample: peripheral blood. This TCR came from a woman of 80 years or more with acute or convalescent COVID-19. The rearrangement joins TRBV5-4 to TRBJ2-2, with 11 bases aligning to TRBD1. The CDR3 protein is CASTPRGTGGIGELFF. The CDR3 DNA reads TGTGCCAGCACCCCGCGGGGGACAGGGGGTATCGGGGAGCTGTTTTTT.